This T cell receptor beta chain was profiled in a study of blood T cell repertoires in COVID-19. Study background: Some COVID-19 samples were acute and others convalescent; all came from the United States, Italy and Spain.

Per the authors' pipeline: The authors estimated nucleated cell counts from reference gene primer amplification. The data were produced by immunoSEQ multiplex PCR, yet TCRdb's version contains in-frame clones alone and is incomplete. The D gene and trimming were derived from the DNA, and the V and J assignments and clone size from that table. The sample contains around 220,000 clones, 70% to 90% of which appear only once. CDR1 is SEHNR and CDR2 is FQNEAQ in the germline V gene (reference sequence). After removal of 5 bases from V and 5 bases from J, the junction contained 4 bases not matched to a gene. The CDR3 extends over 16 amino acids.

The sequenced sample was peripheral blood. This receptor was obtained from a man aged 18 to 29 with active or convalescent COVID-19. The V call is TRBV7-9, the J call TRBJ2-2; 14 bases fit TRBD2. In nucleotides, the CDR3 is TGTGCCAGCAGCACGACTAGCGGGAGGGTGACCGGGGAGCTGTTTTTT. Its translation is CASSTTSGRVTGELFF.